These T cell receptor beta chains were read from a single sample in a study of CD8 T cells in Susac syndrome. TCRdb fed the immunoSEQ multiplex PCR reads into MiXCR, producing one record per CDR3 protein. The sample has under 200,000 distinct CDR3 sequences; 90% to 95% are singletons. What was sequenced was CD4+ T cells from PBMCs. Receptors originate from a human donor with Susac syndrome. CDR3s include the opening cysteine and the closing phenylalanine or tryptophan. The D gene is left open where the match is weak. Clone size is stated in some rows and not others, as once, few, many or a class when expanded.

d_gene: TRBD1
j_gene: TRBJ2-1
abundance: NA
v_gene: TRBV9
CDR3aa: CASSPRGQASYNEQFF
CDR3nt: TGTGCCAGCAGCCCCCGCGGACAGGCCTCCTACAATGAGCAGTTCTTC

d_gene: NA
j_gene: TRBJ1-1
abundance: NA
v_gene: TRBV6-2/TRBV6-3
CDR3aa: CASSINRDTEAFF
CDR3nt: TGTGCCAGCAGTATCAACAGGGACACTGAAGCTTTCTTT

d_gene: NA
j_gene: TRBJ1-2
abundance: NA
v_gene: TRBV20-1
CDR3aa: CSAPVRESYGYTF
CDR3nt: TGCAGTGCCCCCGTGCGGGAGAGCTATGGCTACACCTTC

d_gene: TRBD2
j_gene: TRBJ2-2
abundance: once
v_gene: TRBV5-4
CDR3aa: CASSRPAGGPQDGELFF
CDR3nt: TGTGCCAGCAGCCGCCCAGCGGGGGGACCCCAGGACGGGGAGCTGTTTTTT

d_gene: TRBD1
j_gene: TRBJ2-6
abundance: NA
v_gene: TRBV7-9
CDR3aa: CASSARQGVGANVLTF
CDR3nt: TGTGCCAGCAGCGCCCGACAGGGAGTTGGGGCCAACGTCCTGACTTTC

d_gene: NA
j_gene: TRBJ1-6
abundance: NA
v_gene: TRBV30
CDR3aa: CAWSMKGRSYNSPLHF
CDR3nt: TGTGCCTGGAGTATGAAGGGGCGCTCCTATAATTCACCCCTCCACTTT

d_gene: TRBD2
j_gene: TRBJ2-3
abundance: NA
v_gene: TRBV4-3
CDR3aa: CASSHRAGPTDTQYF
CDR3nt: TGCGCCAGCAGCCACCGAGCGGGGCCCACAGATACGCAGTATTTT

d_gene: NA
j_gene: TRBJ1-6
abundance: once
v_gene: TRBV9
CDR3aa: CASSVAGARSPLHF
CDR3nt: TGTGCCAGCAGCGTAGCGGGCGCCAGGTCACCCCTCCACTTT

d_gene: NA
j_gene: TRBJ1-1
abundance: NA
v_gene: TRBV20-1
CDR3aa: CSARALAGTGEAFF
CDR3nt: TGCAGTGCTAGAGCATTGGCCGGGACGGGAGAAGCTTTCTTT

d_gene: NA
j_gene: TRBJ1-5
abundance: NA
v_gene: TRBV29-1
CDR3aa: CSVGGSNQPQHF
CDR3nt: TGCAGCGTTGGAGGCAGCAATCAGCCCCAGCATTTT

d_gene: NA
j_gene: TRBJ1-2
abundance: NA
v_gene: TRBV12-3/TRBV12-4
CDR3aa: CASSSTMRDYTF
CDR3nt: TGTGCCAGCAGCTCCACTATGAGAGACTACACCTTC

d_gene: NA
j_gene: TRBJ1-5
abundance: once
v_gene: TRBV18
CDR3aa: CASSLSRDQPQHF
CDR3nt: TGTGCCAGCTCACTTTCAAGGGATCAGCCCCAGCATTTT

d_gene: NA
j_gene: TRBJ1-2
abundance: NA
v_gene: TRBV20-1
CDR3aa: CSAKQGWNYGYTF
CDR3nt: TGCAGTGCTAAGCAGGGATGGAACTATGGCTACACCTTC

d_gene: NA
j_gene: TRBJ2-3
abundance: once
v_gene: TRBV20-1
CDR3aa: CSAIRGGPTGGTQYF
CDR3nt: TGCAGTGCTATCCGCGGGGGCCCTACCGGGGGTACGCAGTATTTT

d_gene: TRBD2
j_gene: TRBJ2-1
abundance: few
v_gene: TRBV9
CDR3aa: CASSVALAGYNEQFF
CDR3nt: TGTGCCAGCAGCGTAGCTCTAGCGGGATACAATGAGCAGTTCTTC

d_gene: TRBD2
j_gene: TRBJ2-7
abundance: NA
v_gene: TRBV5-4
CDR3aa: CASSLGLDYEQYF
CDR3nt: TGTGCCAGCAGCCTTGGACTAGACTACGAGCAGTACTTC

d_gene: NA
j_gene: TRBJ2-7
abundance: NA
v_gene: TRBV29-1
CDR3aa: CSVEVGANEQYF
CDR3nt: TGCAGCGTTGAAGTTGGGGCCAACGAGCAGTACTTC

d_gene: NA
j_gene: TRBJ2-3
abundance: few
v_gene: TRBV13
CDR3aa: CASSLVPSTDTQYF
CDR3nt: TGTGCCAGCAGCTTAGTCCCGAGCACAGATACGCAGTATTTT

d_gene: NA
j_gene: TRBJ2-6
abundance: NA
v_gene: TRBV5-4
CDR3aa: CASRHRGSGANVLTF
CDR3nt: TGTGCCAGCAGGCATCGCGGGTCCGGGGCCAACGTCCTGACTTTC

d_gene: TRBD2
j_gene: TRBJ2-3
abundance: once
v_gene: TRBV5-4
CDR3aa: CASSLAERGTTDTQYF
CDR3nt: TGTGCCAGCAGCTTGGCGGAGCGGGGGACCACAGATACGCAGTATTTT

d_gene: NA
j_gene: TRBJ2-1
abundance: NA
v_gene: TRBV10-2
CDR3aa: CASSERPLSYNEQFF
CDR3nt: TGCGCCAGCAGTGAACGGCCGCTTTCCTACAATGAGCAGTTCTTC

d_gene: NA
j_gene: TRBJ1-3
abundance: NA
v_gene: TRBV3-1
CDR3aa: CASSQEGRGLGNTIYF
CDR3nt: TGTGCCAGCAGCCAAGAGGGCAGGGGCCTTGGAAACACCATATATTTT

d_gene: NA
j_gene: TRBJ2-1
abundance: NA
v_gene: TRBV15
CDR3aa: CATSRDGGNEQFF
CDR3nt: TGTGCCACCAGCAGAGATGGAGGCAATGAGCAGTTCTTC

d_gene: NA
j_gene: TRBJ1-4
abundance: NA
v_gene: TRBV10-2
CDR3aa: CASSVDPNEKLFF
CDR3nt: TGCGCCAGCAGTGTGGACCCTAATGAAAAACTGTTTTTT

d_gene: TRBD1
j_gene: TRBJ2-1
abundance: NA
v_gene: TRBV24-1
CDR3aa: CATSDPDRVNEQFF
CDR3nt: TGTGCCACCAGTGATCCGGACAGGGTCAATGAGCAGTTCTTC

d_gene: NA
j_gene: TRBJ1-1
abundance: NA
v_gene: TRBV29-1
CDR3aa: CSVEWGGATEAFF
CDR3nt: TGCAGCGTTGAATGGGGGGGGGCCACTGAAGCTTTCTTT

d_gene: NA
j_gene: TRBJ1-2
abundance: NA
v_gene: TRBV6-5
CDR3aa: CASSPSLTGPYGYTF
CDR3nt: TGTGCCAGCAGTCCCTCCCTGACAGGTCCCTATGGCTACACCTTC

d_gene: NA
j_gene: TRBJ1-3
abundance: NA
v_gene: TRBV29-1
CDR3aa: CSVGENSGNTIYF
CDR3nt: TGCAGCGTTGGGGAGAACTCTGGAAACACCATATATTTT

d_gene: TRBD2
j_gene: TRBJ2-1
abundance: few
v_gene: TRBV5-1
CDR3aa: CASSLGTSGEQFF
CDR3nt: TGCGCCAGCAGCCTAGGGACTAGCGGGGAGCAGTTCTTC

d_gene: NA
j_gene: TRBJ1-2
abundance: NA
v_gene: TRBV7-9
CDR3aa: CASSLARDLNYGYTF
CDR3nt: TGTGCCAGCAGCTTAGCGAGGGATCTCAACTATGGCTACACCTTC

d_gene: NA
j_gene: TRBJ1-1
abundance: NA
v_gene: TRBV29-1
CDR3aa: CSVEQSLGGNTEAFF
CDR3nt: TGCAGCGTTGAACAGTCATTGGGAGGGAACACTGAAGCTTTCTTT

d_gene: TRBD2
j_gene: TRBJ2-1
abundance: NA
v_gene: TRBV3-1
CDR3aa: CASSQDPDGGASYNEQFF
CDR3nt: TGTGCCAGCAGCCAAGATCCCGACGGGGGGGCCTCCTACAATGAGCAGTTCTTC

d_gene: TRBD2
j_gene: TRBJ2-5
abundance: NA
v_gene: TRBV5-1
CDR3aa: CASSLGLAGGPSQETQYF
CDR3nt: TGCGCCAGCAGCCTTGGACTAGCGGGGGGGCCCAGCCAAGAGACCCAGTACTTC

d_gene: NA
j_gene: TRBJ2-3
abundance: NA
v_gene: TRBV20-1
CDR3aa: CSASNPTDTQYF
CDR3nt: TGCAGTGCTAGTAACCCCACAGATACGCAGTATTTT

d_gene: NA
j_gene: TRBJ1-2
abundance: NA
v_gene: TRBV20-1
CDR3aa: CSARPRLEGYTF
CDR3nt: TGCAGTGCTAGACCACGACTAGAAGGCTACACCTTC

d_gene: NA
j_gene: TRBJ2-7
abundance: once
v_gene: TRBV3-1
CDR3aa: CASSTSAAPYEQYF
CDR3nt: TGTGCCAGCTCGACATCGGCTGCTCCCTACGAGCAGTACTTC

d_gene: NA
j_gene: TRBJ1-5
abundance: once
v_gene: TRBV27
CDR3aa: CASSPKRNQPQHF
CDR3nt: TGTGCCAGCAGTCCTAAGAGAAATCAGCCCCAGCATTTT

d_gene: NA
j_gene: TRBJ1-5
abundance: NA
v_gene: TRBV18
CDR3aa: CASSPDRQDSNQPQHF
CDR3nt: TGTGCCAGCTCACCTGATCGACAGGACAGCAATCAGCCCCAGCATTTT

d_gene: NA
j_gene: TRBJ1-1
abundance: once
v_gene: TRBV4-2
CDR3aa: CASSQGGPRNTEAFF
CDR3nt: TGTGCCAGCAGCCAAGGAGGGCCCAGGAACACTGAAGCTTTCTTT

d_gene: TRBD2
j_gene: TRBJ2-3
abundance: NA
v_gene: TRBV20-1
CDR3aa: CSARTSGLTDTQYF
CDR3nt: TGCAGTGCTAGGACTAGCGGCCTCACAGATACGCAGTATTTT

d_gene: NA
j_gene: TRBJ2-1
abundance: NA
v_gene: TRBV5-1
CDR3aa: CASSSGPSGEQFF
CDR3nt: TGCGCCAGCAGCTCGGGACCTTCGGGTGAGCAGTTCTTC

d_gene: TRBD1
j_gene: TRBJ2-7
abundance: NA
v_gene: TRBV12-3/TRBV12-4
CDR3aa: CASSIDRGRRDEQYF
CDR3nt: TGTGCCAGCAGCATAGACAGGGGGCGTCGAGACGAGCAGTACTTC

d_gene: TRBD1
j_gene: TRBJ2-7
abundance: NA
v_gene: TRBV2
CDR3aa: CASSGGTGSYEQYF
CDR3nt: TGTGCCAGCAGTGGCGGGACAGGATCCTACGAGCAGTACTTC

d_gene: TRBD2
j_gene: TRBJ2-3
abundance: NA
v_gene: TRBV20-1
CDR3aa: CSARPQGGGGGLTDTQYF
CDR3nt: TGCAGTGCTAGACCCCAGGGAGGCGGCGGGGGGCTCACAGATACGCAGTATTTT

d_gene: NA
j_gene: TRBJ1-6
abundance: NA
v_gene: TRBV5-1
CDR3aa: CASSLVGREWGSPLHF
CDR3nt: TGCGCCAGCAGCTTGGTCGGGCGGGAGTGGGGGTCACCCCTCCACTTT

d_gene: NA
j_gene: TRBJ1-2
abundance: once
v_gene: TRBV10-3
CDR3aa: CAISGASSGYTF
CDR3nt: TGTGCCATCAGTGGAGCGTCGAGTGGCTACACCTTC

d_gene: NA
j_gene: TRBJ1-4
abundance: NA
v_gene: TRBV29-1
CDR3aa: CSVEAMGTRQQKLFF
CDR3nt: TGCAGCGTTGAAGCGATGGGAACTAGGCAGCAAAAACTGTTTTTT

d_gene: TRBD1
j_gene: TRBJ2-5
abundance: NA
v_gene: TRBV10-3
CDR3aa: CAINAAGGQETQYF
CDR3nt: TGTGCCATCAACGCGGCAGGGGGCCAAGAGACCCAGTACTTC

d_gene: TRBD2
j_gene: TRBJ2-3
abundance: NA
v_gene: TRBV3-1
CDR3aa: CASSLTSGGVFTDTQYF
CDR3nt: TGTGCCAGCAGCCTAACTAGCGGGGGGGTTTTTACAGATACGCAGTATTTT

d_gene: TRBD2
j_gene: TRBJ2-5
abundance: NA
v_gene: TRBV7-9
CDR3aa: CASSPTGGKQETQYF
CDR3nt: TGTGCCAGCAGCCCCACGGGGGGAAAACAAGAGACCCAGTACTTC

d_gene: NA
j_gene: TRBJ1-2
abundance: NA
v_gene: TRBV6-6
CDR3aa: CASSLEGGYTF
CDR3nt: TGTGCCAGCAGTTTAGAAGGTGGCTACACCTTC

d_gene: NA
j_gene: TRBJ1-6
abundance: NA
v_gene: TRBV30
CDR3aa: CAWSVRGHNSPLHF
CDR3nt: TGTGCCTGGAGTGTAAGAGGGCATAATTCACCCCTCCACTTT

d_gene: NA
j_gene: TRBJ2-5
abundance: NA
v_gene: TRBV20-1
CDR3aa: CSSDSDQETQYF
CDR3nt: TGCAGTAGTGACAGTGACCAAGAGACCCAGTACTTC

d_gene: TRBD1
j_gene: TRBJ1-2
abundance: NA
v_gene: TRBV20-1
CDR3aa: CSARPAGDRDNYGYTF
CDR3nt: TGCAGTGCTAGACCCGCGGGAGACAGGGATAACTATGGCTACACCTTC